The clone carrying this T cell receptor beta chain was recorded a few times. Its matching antigen is unknown. The source of the sample is a study of T cell repertoires in cytomegalovirus infection. At the level of the study: Indicated by public TCR beta signatures were CMV infection and matching HLA type. Study-level results: It was HLA-C-restricted CMV-specific TCR beta clonotypes that dominated the response ex vivo.

CDR1 is SEHNR, CDR2 FQNEAQ, per germline (reference sequence). The CDR3 covers 15 residues. V gave up 4 bases and J gave up 3 bases, with 15 bases separating them. TCRdb re-called the reads through MiXCR, storing one row per CDR3 protein. The table has about 60,000 distinct CDR3 sequences, 25% to 40% seen once. The sequence was obtained from a human donor in good health (CMV status not recorded). Some clones in this sample may be carry-over from other donors' samples. The specimen was PBMCs, sequenced either directly or after in vitro stimulation (not recorded which). The rearrangement links TRBV7-9 to TRBJ2-5; TRBD1 might be the D (6 bases). DNA of the CDR3: TGTGCCAGCAGCTCTACTAGGGGGTACGAAGAGACCCAGTACTTC. Translation: CASSSTRGYEETQYF.